The present T cell receptor beta chain was sequenced within a study of blood T cells in healthy people across ages. A second PCR of 7 to 11 cycles used a sample-barcoded 5' primer and a J-beta primer mix. TCRdb re-analysed the 5' RACE reads in MiXCR, keeping a single row per CDR3 protein. The table shows about 800,000 distinct CDR3 sequences, with 25% occurring only once. This clonotype has just a few counts. What it recognizes is unknown. This CDR3 region has 16 residues. V was clipped by 2 bases and J by 6 bases; unmatched bases: 6. Germline CDR1 MNHEY, CDR2 SMNVEV (reference sequence). Whole-study findings and limits: From one million sequenced T cells, diversity estimates were lower bounds.

Separately, the same data were catalogued under a study of T cells of mothers and their children. That paper states: Material was donated by three healthy Caucasian mothers and their six children.

This TCR was sampled from a boy aged 5-17 years in good health. The gene calls are TRBV27 and TRBJ1-5; TRBD1 agrees at 11 bases. Specimen: blood. CDR3 sequence (DNA): TGTGCCAGCAGTTTAGCCGGGACAGGGGGGGGTCAGCCCCAGCATTTT. Translation: CASSLAGTGGGQPQHF.